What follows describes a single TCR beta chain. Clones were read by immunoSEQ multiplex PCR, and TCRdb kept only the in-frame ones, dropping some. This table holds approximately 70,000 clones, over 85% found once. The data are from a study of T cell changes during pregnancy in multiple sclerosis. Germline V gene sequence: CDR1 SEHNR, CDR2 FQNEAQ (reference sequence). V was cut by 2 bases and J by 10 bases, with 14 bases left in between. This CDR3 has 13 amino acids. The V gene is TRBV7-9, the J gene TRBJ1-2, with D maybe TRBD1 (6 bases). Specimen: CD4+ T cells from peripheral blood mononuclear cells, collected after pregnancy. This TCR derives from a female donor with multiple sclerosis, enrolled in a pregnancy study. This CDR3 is CASSLWQDSIYTF. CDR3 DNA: TGTGCCAGCAGCTTATGGCAGGACAGTATCTACACCTTC.